Listed below are T cell receptor beta chains from one sample, sequenced in a study of blood T cell repertoires in COVID-19. TCRdb keeps only in-frame clones here, not all; method: immunoSEQ multiplex PCR. The table includes about 45,000 clones, 85% detected once. Sequenced input: peripheral blood. All receptors come from a man aged 45-65 years with active COVID-19. The CDR3 runs from the conserved cysteine through the conserved F or W. The D gene is left open where the match is weak. Some rows mark clone size as missing; the rest say once, few, many or name a class of expanded clone.

d_gene,v_gene,j_gene,abundance,CDR3nt,CDR3aa
NA,TRBV10-3,TRBJ2-2,few,TGTGCCTCGTCGGGAGAGGTAAACACCGGGGAGCTGTTTTTT,CASSGEVNTGELFF
TRBD2,TRBV6-5,TRBJ2-7,NA,TGTGCCAGCAGTTACTCTACTAGCGGGAGTTCCTACGAGCAGTACTTC,CASSYSTSGSSYEQYF
TRBD2,TRBV4-1,TRBJ2-1,NA,TGCGCCAGCAGCCAAAAGGCCGGGACTAGTCCCCTCTACAATGAGCAGTTCTTC,CASSQKAGTSPLYNEQFF
NA,TRBV7-3,TRBJ2-5,NA,TGTGCCAGCAGCTTAAACAGGGTTGAGACCCAGTACTTC,CASSLNRVETQYF
TRBD1,TRBV7-2,TRBJ2-1,few,TGTGCCAGCAGCTTCGACAGGGGGCCCCACAATGAGCAGTTCTTC,CASSFDRGPHNEQFF
NA,TRBV5-1,TRBJ2-2,NA,TGCGCCAGCAAAGACGGGTTGAACACCGGGGAGCTGTTTTTT,CASKDGLNTGELFF
TRBD2,TRBV7-2,TRBJ2-3,NA,TGTGCCAGCAGCCAGGGACTAGTGATAGATACGCAGTATTTT,CASSQGLVIDTQYF
NA,TRBV6-5,TRBJ1-2,NA,TGTGCCAGCACCTCAGGGGTCTATGGCTACACCTTC,CASTSGVYGYTF
TRBD1,TRBV7-2,TRBJ2-1,NA,TGTGCCAGCACCCTCCAGACAGGGCCCTCCAATGAGCAGTTCTTC,CASTLQTGPSNEQFF
NA,TRBV7-2,TRBJ1-4,once,TGTGCCAGCAGCGTAGACAGGCCGGCTGAAAAACTGTTTTTT,CASSVDRPAEKLFF
NA,TRBV7-8,TRBJ1-1,NA,TGTGCCAGCAGCCTAGGGAGAGGGATGAACACTGAAGCTTTCTTT,CASSLGRGMNTEAFF
TRBD2,TRBV2,TRBJ2-1,NA,TGTGCCAGCACCTGGGGGGGGAATGAGCAGTTCTTC,CASTWGGNEQFF
NA,TRBV19,TRBJ2-7,NA,TGTGCCAGTAGTAGGGCCTCAGGTCACGAGCAGTACTTC,CASSRASGHEQYF
TRBD1,TRBV11-2,TRBJ1-1,once,TGTGCCAGCAGTCAGGGACAGGTGATGAACACTGAAGCTTTCTTT,CASSQGQVMNTEAFF
NA,TRBV6-5,TRBJ1-1,NA,TGTGCCAGCAGGTACGGTGCGGGGACGAACACTGAAGCTTTCTTT,CASRYGAGTNTEAFF
NA,TRBV18,TRBJ2-2,NA,TGTGCCAGCTCCCAAAGGGGTACGGAGGGGGCGCTGAACACCGGGGAGCTGTTTTTT,CASSQRGTEGALNTGELFF
TRBD1,TRBV28,TRBJ2-4,NA,TGTGCCAGCAGTCCCGAGGACAGGGGCATAGCCAAAAACATTCAGTACTTC,CASSPEDRGIAKNIQYF
NA,TRBV6-4,TRBJ2-1,NA,TGTGCCAGCAGTGACTCTTTCCGGGGGGCTGGGGTCCATGAGCAGTTCTTC,CASSDSFRGAGVHEQFF
NA,TRBV5-1,TRBJ2-1,NA,TGCGCCAGCAGCTTGGGATCGGGGAGTGGGGCCTACAATGAGCAGTTCTTC,CASSLGSGSGAYNEQFF
NA,TRBV3-1/TRBV3-2,TRBJ2-5,NA,TGTGCCAGCAGCCTTCGACAGGTTCTCCAAGAGACCCAGTACTTC,CASSLRQVLQETQYF
NA,TRBV5-4,TRBJ2-1,NA,TGTGCCAGCAGCTTCGGTAGCGGAAATGAGCAGTTCTTC,CASSFGSGNEQFF
NA,TRBV2,TRBJ2-1,NA,TGTGCCAGCAGTGTGTCGGTATCTCATGAGCAGTTCTTC,CASSVSVSHEQFF
TRBD2,TRBV24-1,TRBJ2-7,NA,TGTGCCACCAGTGATGGGAGCGGGAGGGCCCCCTACGAGCAGTACTTC,CATSDGSGRAPYEQYF
NA,TRBV9,TRBJ2-3,NA,TGTGCCAGCAGCGACCCCGGGACGCAGTATTTT,CASSDPGTQYF
NA,TRBV9,TRBJ1-6,NA,TGTGCCAGCACTTCCGGGGGCTATAATTCACCCCTCCACTTT,CASTSGGYNSPLHF
NA,TRBV12-3/TRBV12-4,TRBJ1-4,few,TGTGCCAGCAGTTTAGCGGAGGAGGAAAAACTGTTTTTT,CASSLAEEEKLFF
TRBD2,TRBV29-1,TRBJ2-5,NA,TGCAGCGTCGGGGGGACTAGCGGGTCTTCATCTCAGTACTTC,CSVGGTSGSSSQYF
NA,TRBV27,TRBJ2-3,NA,TGTGCCAGCAGTTTATCACTTTCGAAAACTAGCACAGATACGCAGTATTTT,CASSLSLSKTSTDTQYF
TRBD1,TRBV6-2/TRBV6-3,TRBJ1-6,NA,TGTGCCAGCAGTTACGGGGACAGTAATTCACCCCTCCACTTT,CASSYGDSNSPLHF
NA,TRBV2,TRBJ2-7,once,TGTGCCAGCAGTGAAGAGGGGGATACCGAGCAGTACTTC,CASSEEGDTEQYF
NA,TRBV2,TRBJ2-7,once,TGTGCCAGCATCCCCCGCGGGCACAACTACGAGCAGTACTTC,CASIPRGHNYEQYF
TRBD2,TRBV6-1,TRBJ2-3,NA,TGTGCCAGCAGTGAAGCTAGCGGGGGGCCAGATACGCAGTATTTT,CASSEASGGPDTQYF
NA,TRBV5-4,TRBJ2-7,few,TGTGCCAGCAGCCATTCTGGTTTCGGAGGAGATGGAACCTACGAGCAGTACTTC,CASSHSGFGGDGTYEQYF
NA,TRBV6-5,TRBJ1-1,NA,TGTGCCAGCAGTTACAGACAGTCGAACACTGAAGCTTTCTTT,CASSYRQSNTEAFF
TRBD1,TRBV7-8,TRBJ1-1,NA,TGTGCCAGCAGCCCAGGACAGAAAGGGGGCCGTATGGCATGGAACACTGAAGCTTTCTTT,CASSPGQKGGRMAWNTEAFF
NA,TRBV10-3,TRBJ1-1,NA,TGTGCCATCAGGGAAACAGGGACTGAAGCTTTCTTT,CAIRETGTEAFF
TRBD2,TRBV11-3,TRBJ2-1,NA,TGTGCCAGCAGCTCAATTACTAGCGGGAGTCTTAATGAGCAGTTCTTC,CASSSITSGSLNEQFF
NA,TRBV6-6,TRBJ2-1,NA,TGTGCCAGCAGTTCCTGGCCCCTCTACAATGAGCAGTTCTTC,CASSSWPLYNEQFF
TRBD2,TRBV24-1,TRBJ2-3,NA,TGTGCCACCAGTGCCGTAAGCGGGAGGCGCACAGATACGCAGTATTTT,CATSAVSGRRTDTQYF
TRBD1,TRBV7-8,TRBJ2-2,NA,TGTGCCAGCAGCTCGGGACAGGGGACCACCGGGGAGCTGTTTTTT,CASSSGQGTTGELFF
TRBD1,TRBV27,TRBJ1-6,medium-sized,TGTGCCAGCAGTTCTGCGACAGGGTATTCACCCCTCCACTTT,CASSSATGYSPLHF
TRBD2,TRBV10-3,TRBJ2-3,NA,TGTGCCATCAGTGCGGGACTAGCGGGGGGAATGGATACGCAGTATTTT,CAISAGLAGGMDTQYF
TRBD2,TRBV7-2,TRBJ2-1,NA,TGTGCCAGCAGCTTAGCGGGACTAGCGGGGGCACCCCGAGGGCGCTGGGGAAATGAGCAGTTCTTC,CASSLAGLAGAPRGRWGNEQFF